The present entry profiles one TCR beta chain with its context. Its antigen remains unknown. This specimen belongs to a study of Ad26.COV2.S vaccination and SARS-CoV-2 variants. Background on the study: The trial was COV1001 and the donor's arm was Ad26.COV2.S. Findings and caveats of the study: Vaccine and placebo recipients had similar non-spike TCR breadth.

Looked up from germline, CDR1 is MNHNS and CDR2 is SASEGT. The CDR3 runs to 15 residues. V lost 2 bases and J 2 bases, leaving 12 bases between the germline ends. Treatment meaning: 15 to 20 received Ad26.COV2.S at low or high dose, single or two shots; about 5 received placebo; per-sample allocation not given. On day 63 after the first injection, vaccine and placebo recipients gave samples. Within Boston, the person who donated was an adult of 18-55 years. The table came from immunoSEQ multiplex PCR; TCRdb's copy has only in-frame clones and leaves some out. The sample holds some 390,000 clones; 89% are singletons and the top ten take 1.5% to 2%.

The gene calls are TRBV6-1 and TRBJ1-1, with D possibly matching TRBD1 (6 bases). The TCR was taken from a person aged 18-65 years who received the Ad26.COV2.S COVID-19 vaccine or a placebo. The sample here was peripheral blood, taken in a trial of Ad26.COV2.S vaccine versus placebo. This chain's CDR3 is CASSESWGHNTEAFF. The CDR3 bases are TGTGCCAGCAGTGAAAGCTGGGGACACAACACTGAAGCTTTCTTT.